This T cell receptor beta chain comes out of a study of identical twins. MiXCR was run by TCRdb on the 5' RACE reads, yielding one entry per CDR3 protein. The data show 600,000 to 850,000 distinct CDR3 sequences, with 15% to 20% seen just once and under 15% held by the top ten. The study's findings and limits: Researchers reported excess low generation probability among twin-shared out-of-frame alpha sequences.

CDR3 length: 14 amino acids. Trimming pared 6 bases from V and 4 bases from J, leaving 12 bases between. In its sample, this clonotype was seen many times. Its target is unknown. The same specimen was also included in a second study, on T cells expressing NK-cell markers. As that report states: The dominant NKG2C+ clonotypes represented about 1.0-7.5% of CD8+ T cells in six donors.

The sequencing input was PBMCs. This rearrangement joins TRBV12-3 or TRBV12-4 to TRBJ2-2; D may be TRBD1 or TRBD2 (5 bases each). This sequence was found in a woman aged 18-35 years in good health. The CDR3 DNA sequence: TGTGCCAGCAGCCCAACGGGACCCACCGGGGAGCTGTTTTTT. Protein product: CASSPTGPTGELFF.